What follows are 10 T cell receptor beta chains derived from one specimen sequenced in a study of OX40 agonist ivuxolimab in advanced cancers. Measured with immunoSEQ multiplex PCR; TCRdb has only the in-frame clones, and not every one. The sample contains 65,000 to 80,000 clones, about 91% of which appear only once. The specimen was CD4+ or CD8+ T cells sorted from blood, collected in a trial of the OX40 agonist ivuxolimab. These receptor sequences come from an adult with an advanced solid tumor such as melanoma, head and neck, liver or kidney cancer.

The V gene is TRBV7-9, the J gene TRBJ1-5; D remains ambiguous. Germline-derived CDR1 and CDR2 are SEHNR and FQNEAQ (reference sequence). Deletions cut 5 bases from V and 6 bases from J, with 11 bases between. CDR3 size: 13 residues. The CDR3 here is CASSLLEGQPQHF. CDR3 nucleotides: TGTGCCAGCAGCCTCCTGGAAGGTCAGCCCCAGCATTTT.

CDR3: CSVSSEPYEQYF. In nucleotides, the CDR3 is TGCAGCGTGTCCAGCGAACCCTACGAGCAGTACTTC. The J gene is TRBJ2-7, the V gene TRBV29-1, with unresolved D. V lost 6 bases, J lost 2 bases, and 11 bases lay in between. The germline CDR1 and CDR2 sequences are SQVTM and ANQGSEA. The CDR3 runs 12 residues.

This clone was picked up a small number of times. The chain links TRBV11-2 to TRBJ2-7; unclear D gene. Germline assignment: CDR1 SGHAT and CDR2 FQNNGV. The CDR3 is 15 residues long. V was cut by 0 bases and J by 7 bases, with 16 bases left in between. Here the CDR3 DNA reads TGTGCCAGCAGCTTAGATCGAGTAAGCTCGGTGGAGCAGTACTTC. Residues: CASSLDRVSSVEQYF.

The gene calls are TRBV9 and TRBJ1-1; tentatively, D is TRBD1 (6 bases). Trimming cost V 0 bases and J 0 bases, with 9 bases left between them. The CDR3 contains 15 residues. CDR1 is SGDLS, CDR2 YYNGEE, per germline. CDR3: CASSVATGMNTEAFF. In DNA, the CDR3 is TGTGCCAGCAGCGTAGCTACAGGGATGAACACTGAAGCTTTCTTT.

The chain links TRBV6-6 to TRBJ2-5; no clear D. With 2 bases removed from V and 3 bases from J, the gap between germline ends came to 16 bases. Per germline, CDR1 MNHNY and CDR2 SVGAGI (reference sequence). The CDR3 length is 16 residues. The CDR3 loop reads CASSYGGRLPEETQYF. The CDR3 DNA reads TGTGCCAGCAGTTACGGCGGCAGGTTGCCTGAAGAGACCCAGTACTTC.

The chain uses TRBV5-1 and TRBJ1-4; 7 nucleotides align to TRBD1. Germline trimming cut 2 bases from V and 5 bases from J; bases unmatched to any gene: 3. This CDR3 contains 14 residues. Germline lookup yields CDR1 SGHRS and CDR2 YFSETQ. The CDR3 here is CASSFTRGNEKLFF. For the CDR3, the DNA is TGCGCCAGCAGCTTCACCAGGGGGAATGAAAAACTGTTTTTT.

J is TRBJ2-1 and V is TRBV7-2; 7 bases map to TRBD2. Germline CDR1 reads SGHTA; CDR2 reads FQGNSA. This CDR3 contains 12 residues. J lost 12 bases, V lost 1 base, and 3 bases had no gene match. In DNA form, the CDR3 reads TGTGCCAGCAGCTTAGTCGGGAGGTTGCAGTTCTTC. Translation gives CASSLVGRLQFF.

CDR3 sequence: CASTQPGQGNQPQHF. The CDR3 DNA is TGTGCCAGTACCCAACCGGGACAGGGGAATCAGCCCCAGCATTTT. This chain connects TRBV19 to TRBJ1-5; 10 positions match TRBD1. The CDR3 spans 15 residues. With 7 bases clipped from V and 4 bases from J, the junction kept 7 bases outside the gene matches. The germline gives CDR1 LNHDA, CDR2 SQIVND (reference sequence).

This clone has only one observation. The chain is built from TRBV6-5 and TRBJ1-1, with TRBD1 as a possible D gene (6 bases). Germline loops: CDR1 MNHEY, CDR2 SVGAGI. The CDR3 spans 15 residues. Trimming shortened V by 6 bases and J by 0 bases, and 14 bases separated the two germline ends. CDR3 amino acids: CASRRGGIMNTEAFF. CDR3 coding DNA: TGTGCCAGCAGACGGGGGGGCATAATGAACACTGAAGCTTTCTTT.

The chain employs TRBV27 and TRBJ1-5; possible D gene TRBD1, 6 bases. The CDR3 is 15 amino acids. V lost 2 bases to trimming and J lost 1 base, with 9 bases between them. CDR1 and CDR2 (germline): MNHEY, SMNVEV (reference sequence). The CDR3 region is CASSLDRRSNQPQHF. The CDR3 DNA reads as TGTGCCAGCAGTTTAGACAGGCGGAGCAATCAGCCCCAGCATTTT.